This TCR beta chain was identified during a study of T cell repertoires in cytomegalovirus infection. For the study at large: Use of recently identified HLA-C-restricted and well-studied HLA-B-restricted CMV epitopes was part of the study. TCR beta signatures that were public indicated CMV infection and matching HLA type.

Findings and caveats of the study: Cumulative frequency of public TCR beta families picked out carriers of CMV plus the relevant HLA.

Regarding this clonotype: What it binds is unknown.

From the reads, TCRdb called clonotypes with MiXCR, one entry per CDR3 protein. Counted here are roughly 180,000 distinct CDR3 sequences, 20% to 25% occurring once; the ten biggest clones make up roughly 25%. Germline values: CDR1 LGHNT, CDR2 FRNRAP. Trimming took off 9 bases at V and 5 bases at J, with 11 bases between the two ends. This CDR3 has 12 amino acids. The rearrangement joins TRBV12-5 to TRBJ2-1; tentatively, D is TRBD2 (5 bases). The material was CD8+ T cells from cultured PBMCs, obtained from culture after CMV antigen stimulation. This clonotype originated in a human donor in good health (CMV status not recorded). Some clones in this sample may be carry-over from other donors' samples. CDR3 bases: TGTGCTAGCGCGGGCCTAAACAATGAGCAGTTCTTC. This gives the protein CASAGLNNEQFF. The full variable domain, with the rest looked up from reference TRBV12-5 and TRBJ2-1, is DARVTQTPRHKVTEMGQEVTMRCQPILGHNTVFWYRQTMMQGLELLAYFRNRAPLDDSGMPKDRFSAEMPDATLATLKIQPSEPRDSAVYFCASAGLNNEQFFGPGTRLTVL.